The rows below give T cell receptor beta chains drawn from one sample of a study of T cells after posttransplantation cyclophosphamide. Profiled with immunoSEQ multiplex PCR; TCRdb holds only in-frame clones, not every one. Observed in the sample are 14,000 or so clones, none of them singletons. The source was PBMCs, collected about 1,200 days after allogeneic stem cell transplant with posttransplant cyclophosphamide. These receptors were obtained from a female patient aged 40-49 years who received an allogeneic stem cell transplant from a related donor, was CMV-positive, and had no GVHD. Some T cells here may be from the graft donor. CDR3s include the opening cysteine and the closing phenylalanine or tryptophan. A D gene is named only where the DNA matches it firmly. The size of a clone is reported for some rows only, either as once, few or many, or as a class for expanded clones.

j_call: TRBJ1-2; clone_size: many; v_call: TRBV5-1; d_call: TRBD1; cdr3_aa: CASIGLNRGEGYTF; cdr3_nt: TGCGCCAGCATTGGATTGAACAGGGGTGAAGGCTACACCTTC
j_call: TRBJ2-3; clone_size: NA; v_call: TRBV21-1; d_call: NA; cdr3_aa: CASSKGDRDSPADTQYF; cdr3_nt: TGTGCCAGCAGCAAAGGGGACCGGGACAGTCCCGCAGATACGCAGTATTTT
j_call: TRBJ1-1; clone_size: many; v_call: TRBV10-3; d_call: TRBD1; cdr3_aa: CAISESKGAWAFF; cdr3_nt: TGTGCCATCAGTGAGTCGAAGGGGGCTTGGGCTTTCTTT
j_call: TRBJ1-5; clone_size: many; v_call: TRBV7-2; d_call: NA; cdr3_aa: CASSLNSGDQPQHF; cdr3_nt: TGTGCCAGCAGCTTAAATTCCGGGGATCAGCCCCAGCATTTT
j_call: TRBJ1-5; clone_size: many; v_call: TRBV7-8; d_call: TRBD1; cdr3_aa: CASSSQGSDQPQHF; cdr3_nt: TGTGCCAGCAGCTCACAGGGGAGTGATCAGCCCCAGCATTTT
j_call: TRBJ1-1; clone_size: many; v_call: TRBV5-8; d_call: NA; cdr3_aa: CASSLRQGWSTEAFF; cdr3_nt: TGTGCCAGCAGCTTACGCCAGGGTTGGAGCACTGAAGCTTTCTTT
j_call: TRBJ1-1; clone_size: many; v_call: TRBV7-2; d_call: TRBD1; cdr3_aa: CASSLSEQGEAFF; cdr3_nt: TGTGCCAGCAGCTTATCCGAACAGGGGGAAGCTTTCTTT
j_call: TRBJ1-1; clone_size: many; v_call: TRBV6-1; d_call: NA; cdr3_aa: CASSPRGKNTEAFF; cdr3_nt: TGTGCCAGCAGCCCTAGAGGCAAGAACACTGAAGCTTTCTTT
j_call: TRBJ2-7; clone_size: many; v_call: TRBV7-2; d_call: NA; cdr3_aa: CASSLPGTFYEQYF; cdr3_nt: TGTGCCAGCAGCTTGCCCGGGACTTTCTACGAGCAGTACTTC
j_call: TRBJ1-1; clone_size: many; v_call: TRBV5-1; d_call: TRBD1; cdr3_aa: CASSLGDRLNTEAFF; cdr3_nt: TGCGCCAGCAGCTTGGGGGACAGGCTGAACACTGAAGCTTTCTTT
j_call: TRBJ2-7; clone_size: many; v_call: TRBV10-3; d_call: NA; cdr3_aa: CAIKSGQGFYEQYF; cdr3_nt: TGTGCCATCAAATCGGGCCAGGGTTTCTACGAGCAGTACTTC
j_call: TRBJ1-6; clone_size: many; v_call: TRBV28; d_call: NA; cdr3_aa: CASSPSTLVESPLHF; cdr3_nt: TGTGCCAGCAGTCCATCAACCCTGGTAGAGTCACCCCTCCACTTT
j_call: TRBJ1-6; clone_size: many; v_call: TRBV7-8; d_call: NA; cdr3_aa: CASSLDGYNSPLHF; cdr3_nt: TGTGCCAGCAGCTTAGACGGTTATAATTCACCCCTCCACTTT
j_call: TRBJ1-2; clone_size: NA; v_call: TRBV28; d_call: TRBD1; cdr3_aa: CATTGVLAGYTF; cdr3_nt: TGTGCCACCACAGGGGTGTTGGCTGGCTACACCTTC
j_call: TRBJ2-3; clone_size: NA; v_call: TRBV7-9; d_call: TRBD2; cdr3_aa: CASSLNLAVLTDTQYF; cdr3_nt: TGTGCCAGCAGCTTAAACCTAGCGGTGCTCACAGATACGCAGTATTTT
j_call: TRBJ2-1; clone_size: many; v_call: TRBV9; d_call: TRBD2; cdr3_aa: CASSDGLAGGMNLNEQFF; cdr3_nt: TGTGCCAGCAGCGACGGACTAGCGGGGGGCATGAACCTCAATGAGCAGTTCTTC
j_call: TRBJ1-2; clone_size: NA; v_call: TRBV27; d_call: NA; cdr3_aa: CASRLGAGSLGDGYTF; cdr3_nt: TGTGCCAGCAGACTGGGAGCGGGGTCCCTGGGGGATGGCTACACCTTC
j_call: TRBJ1-2; clone_size: many; v_call: TRBV14; d_call: TRBD1; cdr3_aa: CASSLRTGGDYGYTF; cdr3_nt: TGTGCCAGCAGCCTACGGACAGGGGGCGACTATGGCTACACCTTC